These T cell receptor beta chains were read from a single sample in a study of blood T cell repertoires in COVID-19. Here immunoSEQ multiplex PCR was the method, and the copy in TCRdb shows in-frame clones only, minus some. The profile covers about 65,000 clones, with roughly 90% appearing a single time and around 1.3% taken by the ten largest. The sample comprised peripheral blood. Receptors were obtained from a man aged 60-69 years with acute or convalescent COVID-19. Each CDR3 is given with its conserved first and last residue. The D gene is left open where the match is weak. Only some rows state a clone size, as once, few, many or a class for expanded clones.

clone size: .; J gene: TRBJ1-5; V gene: TRBV4-1; D gene: .; CDR3 DNA: TGCGCCAGACCGGAGCGGACCCAGCATTTT; CDR3 protein: CARPERTQHF
clone size: .; J gene: TRBJ2-3; V gene: TRBV29-1; D gene: TRBD2; CDR3 DNA: TGCAGCGGCAGAGGGTTTGCGGGGGAGGGGACAGATACGCAGTATTTT; CDR3 protein: CSGRGFAGEGTDTQYF
clone size: .; J gene: TRBJ1-1; V gene: TRBV12-3/TRBV12-4; D gene: .; CDR3 DNA: TGTGCCAGCAAAGTCACGCGTGTAGCTGAAGCTTTCTTT; CDR3 protein: CASKVTRVAEAFF
clone size: medium-sized; J gene: TRBJ1-5; V gene: TRBV7-2; D gene: .; CDR3 DNA: TGTGCCAGCAGCACCGGGGGGGCCCGCAATCAGCCCCAGCATTTT; CDR3 protein: CASSTGGARNQPQHF
clone size: .; J gene: TRBJ2-7; V gene: TRBV6-1; D gene: .; CDR3 DNA: TGTGCCAGCAGTGAAACAGGTTGGGAATTGGGGGAGCAGTACTTC; CDR3 protein: CASSETGWELGEQYF
clone size: .; J gene: TRBJ2-7; V gene: TRBV14; D gene: TRBD1; CDR3 DNA: TGTGCCAGCAGCCCAAAGGACAGGGGCTACGAGCAGTACTTC; CDR3 protein: CASSPKDRGYEQYF
clone size: .; J gene: TRBJ2-7; V gene: TRBV20-1; D gene: TRBD1; CDR3 DNA: TGCAGTGCTAGTCCCGGGACAGGTTTCGACTACGAGCAGTACTTC; CDR3 protein: CSASPGTGFDYEQYF
clone size: .; J gene: TRBJ1-1; V gene: TRBV19; D gene: TRBD1; CDR3 DNA: TGTGCCAGTAGTATCGGACAGGGGATCGGAGAAGCTTTCTTT; CDR3 protein: CASSIGQGIGEAFF
clone size: .; J gene: TRBJ1-6; V gene: TRBV20-1; D gene: TRBD1; CDR3 DNA: TGCAGTGCTAGTGCGGACAGGGACAGCTCCTATAATTCACCCCTCCACTTT; CDR3 protein: CSASADRDSSYNSPLHF
clone size: .; J gene: TRBJ1-1; V gene: TRBV10-3; D gene: .; CDR3 DNA: TGTGCCATCAGCTTACAGGGAAAGGAGACTGAAGCTTTCTTT; CDR3 protein: CAISLQGKETEAFF
clone size: .; J gene: TRBJ1-5; V gene: TRBV19; D gene: TRBD1; CDR3 DNA: TGTGCCAGTAGTACGACAGGGTATAGCAATCAGCCCCAGCATTTT; CDR3 protein: CASSTTGYSNQPQHF
clone size: few; J gene: TRBJ1-1; V gene: TRBV30; D gene: TRBD1; CDR3 DNA: TGTGCCTGGAGTCCATCCGGGACAGGGGGCTCGAACACTGAAGCTTTCTTT; CDR3 protein: CAWSPSGTGGSNTEAFF
clone size: .; J gene: TRBJ1-2; V gene: TRBV27; D gene: .; CDR3 DNA: TGTGCCAGCAGCCCCAGGGGAAACTATGGCTACACCTTC; CDR3 protein: CASSPRGNYGYTF
clone size: few; J gene: TRBJ2-5; V gene: TRBV6-5; D gene: TRBD2; CDR3 DNA: TGTGCCGGGGGGGAGCTCTCCGGCCCCCAGTACTTC; CDR3 protein: CAGGELSGPQYF
clone size: .; J gene: TRBJ2-7; V gene: TRBV7-2; D gene: .; CDR3 DNA: TGTGCCAGCAGCTTAGATGGGGCCTCCTACGAGCAGTACTTC; CDR3 protein: CASSLDGASYEQYF
clone size: .; J gene: TRBJ1-4; V gene: TRBV6-5; D gene: TRBD1; CDR3 DNA: TGTGCCAGCAGTCCGGACAGGGGTGGTGAAAAACTGTTTTTT; CDR3 protein: CASSPDRGGEKLFF
clone size: .; J gene: TRBJ1-4; V gene: TRBV5-6; D gene: .; CDR3 DNA: TGTGCCAGCAGCTCCCCCGGAGGGGATGAAAAACTGTTTTTT; CDR3 protein: CASSSPGGDEKLFF
clone size: .; J gene: TRBJ1-1; V gene: TRBV19; D gene: .; CDR3 DNA: TGTGCCAGTAGCCAATTCACTGAAGCTTTCTTT; CDR3 protein: CASSQFTEAFF
clone size: .; J gene: TRBJ2-7; V gene: TRBV6-2/TRBV6-3; D gene: .; CDR3 DNA: TGTGCCAGCAGTCGTGCGGGCGAGCAGTACTTC; CDR3 protein: CASSRAGEQYF
clone size: .; J gene: TRBJ2-3; V gene: TRBV30; D gene: .; CDR3 DNA: TGTGCCTGGAGTCCACAGGGAACGAGCACAGATACGCAGTATTTT; CDR3 protein: CAWSPQGTSTDTQYF
clone size: .; J gene: TRBJ1-5; V gene: TRBV19; D gene: TRBD1; CDR3 DNA: TGTGCCAGTAGTAACAGGGGTAGCAATCAGCCCCAGCATTTT; CDR3 protein: CASSNRGSNQPQHF
clone size: .; J gene: TRBJ2-5; V gene: TRBV3-1/TRBV3-2; D gene: .; CDR3 DNA: TGTGCCAGCAGCCAACTTTTCGGGATGGAGACCCAGTACTTC; CDR3 protein: CASSQLFGMETQYF
clone size: .; J gene: TRBJ2-1; V gene: TRBV24-1; D gene: .; CDR3 DNA: TGTGCCACCAGTGATTCCCCCCCACTACCTGAGCAGTTCTTC; CDR3 protein: CATSDSPPLPEQFF
clone size: .; J gene: TRBJ1-4; V gene: TRBV3-1/TRBV3-2; D gene: TRBD1; CDR3 DNA: TGTGCCAGCAGCCAGAATAAACAGGGGGCGGGAGCTAATGAAAAACTGTTTTTT; CDR3 protein: CASSQNKQGAGANEKLFF
clone size: .; J gene: TRBJ2-6; V gene: TRBV5-1; D gene: TRBD1; CDR3 DNA: TGCGCCAGCGGACAGGGTGGTTCTGGGGCCAACGTCCTGACTTTC; CDR3 protein: CASGQGGSGANVLTF
clone size: .; J gene: TRBJ2-5; V gene: TRBV20-1; D gene: .; CDR3 DNA: TGCAGTGCTAGTCGGCAGGGCCAAGAGACCCAGTACTTC; CDR3 protein: CSASRQGQETQYF
clone size: .; J gene: TRBJ1-6; V gene: TRBV4-2; D gene: .; CDR3 DNA: TGTGCCAGCAGCCAAGGGACAGAATCGGGTAATTCACCCCTCCACTTT; CDR3 protein: CASSQGTESGNSPLHF
clone size: .; J gene: TRBJ2-3; V gene: TRBV6-5; D gene: TRBD1; CDR3 DNA: TGTGCCAGCAGTTCGCCGGGACAGGCCACAGATACGCAGTATTTT; CDR3 protein: CASSSPGQATDTQYF
clone size: .; J gene: TRBJ2-1; V gene: TRBV6-5; D gene: TRBD2; CDR3 DNA: TGTGCCAGCACGGCTCGCGGGGGGGCATACAATGAGCAGTTCTTC; CDR3 protein: CASTARGGAYNEQFF
clone size: .; J gene: TRBJ1-2; V gene: TRBV11-1; D gene: .; CDR3 DNA: TGTGCCAGCAGCTTTGGCGGGGTTGGTGGCTACACCTTC; CDR3 protein: CASSFGGVGGYTF
clone size: few; J gene: TRBJ2-7; V gene: TRBV13; D gene: .; CDR3 DNA: TGTGCCAGCAGCCTAACCCCCATTTTGAGCGAGCAGTACTTC; CDR3 protein: CASSLTPILSEQYF
clone size: .; J gene: TRBJ1-4; V gene: TRBV5-1; D gene: .; CDR3 DNA: TGCGCCAGCAGCTCCCGCGGGAACAGAGAAAAACTGTTTTTT; CDR3 protein: CASSSRGNREKLFF
clone size: .; J gene: TRBJ1-2; V gene: TRBV6-5; D gene: .; CDR3 DNA: TGTGCCAGCAGGCTTGACGAGGCCGGCTACACCTTC; CDR3 protein: CASRLDEAGYTF
clone size: .; J gene: TRBJ1-2; V gene: TRBV6-1; D gene: .; CDR3 DNA: TGTGCCAGCAGTGAGGGACACGGGGACTATGGCTACACCTTC; CDR3 protein: CASSEGHGDYGYTF
clone size: .; J gene: TRBJ1-4; V gene: TRBV2; D gene: .; CDR3 DNA: TGTGCCAGCAGTGATCCCCCCGGGTTAGAAAAACTGTTTTTT; CDR3 protein: CASSDPPGLEKLFF
clone size: .; J gene: TRBJ1-2; V gene: TRBV29-1; D gene: TRBD1; CDR3 DNA: TGCAGCGTATTCCCAAGGGGGACAGGGGATTCCTCTTACGGCTACACCTTC; CDR3 protein: CSVFPRGTGDSSYGYTF
clone size: .; J gene: TRBJ2-6; V gene: TRBV7-9; D gene: TRBD1; CDR3 DNA: TGTGCCAGCAGCTCCGGGACAGGGGGGACCTCTGGGGCCAACGTCCTGACTTTC; CDR3 protein: CASSSGTGGTSGANVLTF
clone size: .; J gene: TRBJ2-1; V gene: TRBV6-1; D gene: TRBD2; CDR3 DNA: TGTGCCAGCAGTGACGGACTAGCGGGGGTTAGCAATGAGCAGTTCTTC; CDR3 protein: CASSDGLAGVSNEQFF
clone size: .; J gene: TRBJ2-1; V gene: TRBV18; D gene: .; CDR3 DNA: TGTGCCAGCTCACCACTCAAACCCCAAAGGGGCAATGAGCAGTTCTTC; CDR3 protein: CASSPLKPQRGNEQFF
clone size: .; J gene: TRBJ2-7; V gene: TRBV4-1; D gene: TRBD2; CDR3 DNA: TGCGCCAGCAGCCAAGGCCGAACTAGCGGGGGGACCGGCTCCTACGAGCAGTACTTC; CDR3 protein: CASSQGRTSGGTGSYEQYF
clone size: .; J gene: TRBJ2-1; V gene: TRBV9; D gene: .; CDR3 DNA: TGTGCCAGCAGCTACCGGGACAACTCCTACAATGAGCAGTTCTTC; CDR3 protein: CASSYRDNSYNEQFF
clone size: .; J gene: TRBJ1-1; V gene: TRBV30; D gene: .; CDR3 DNA: TGTGCCTGGAATAATAAGAGGGCTGAAGCTTTCTTT; CDR3 protein: CAWNNKRAEAFF
clone size: .; J gene: TRBJ1-2; V gene: TRBV10-3; D gene: .; CDR3 DNA: TGTGCCATCAGTGAGCCCGGGGACTCTAACTATGGCTACACCTTC; CDR3 protein: CAISEPGDSNYGYTF
clone size: .; J gene: TRBJ1-1; V gene: TRBV12-3/TRBV12-4; D gene: .; CDR3 DNA: TGTGCCAGTCAGGGAGGGACTGAAGCTTTCTTT; CDR3 protein: CASQGGTEAFF
clone size: .; J gene: TRBJ2-1; V gene: TRBV9; D gene: TRBD1; CDR3 DNA: TGTGCCAGCAGGGGACAGGGCGGGCGCAATGAGCAGTTCTTC; CDR3 protein: CASRGQGGRNEQFF
clone size: once; J gene: TRBJ1-6; V gene: TRBV14; D gene: .; CDR3 DNA: TGTGCCAGCAGCCAGGCGGGATATTCACCCCTCCACTTT; CDR3 protein: CASSQAGYSPLHF
clone size: .; J gene: TRBJ1-1; V gene: TRBV5-1; D gene: .; CDR3 DNA: TGCGCCAGCAATGAGGATTTCAACACTGAAGCTTTCTTT; CDR3 protein: CASNEDFNTEAFF
clone size: .; J gene: TRBJ1-5; V gene: TRBV24-1; D gene: .; CDR3 DNA: TGTGCCACCAGTGATTTAAGCGGGAATCAGCCCCAGCATTTT; CDR3 protein: CATSDLSGNQPQHF
clone size: few; J gene: TRBJ1-1; V gene: TRBV7-9; D gene: .; CDR3 DNA: TGTGCCAGCAGCTTAGAGCCGGGGACTGAAGCTTTCTTT; CDR3 protein: CASSLEPGTEAFF
clone size: once; J gene: TRBJ2-1; V gene: TRBV7-9; D gene: TRBD2; CDR3 DNA: TGTGCCAGCAGCCCTATCGGGCTAGCGGGGGGGCTTAGCAATGAGCAGTTCTTC; CDR3 protein: CASSPIGLAGGLSNEQFF
clone size: .; J gene: TRBJ1-5; V gene: TRBV19; D gene: TRBD1; CDR3 DNA: TGTGCCAGTAAGAGCGACAGGGTACAGCCCCAGCATTTT; CDR3 protein: CASKSDRVQPQHF
clone size: once; J gene: TRBJ1-2; V gene: TRBV5-6; D gene: TRBD1; CDR3 DNA: TGTGCCAGCAGCTTGAACCGTAGGGCAGGGGGCTCCTCATATGGCTACACCTTC; CDR3 protein: CASSLNRRAGGSSYGYTF
clone size: .; J gene: TRBJ1-6; V gene: TRBV30; D gene: .; CDR3 DNA: TGTGCCTGGAGTTTGGCCAGGGGCTATAATTCACCCCTCCACTTT; CDR3 protein: CAWSLARGYNSPLHF
clone size: .; J gene: TRBJ1-2; V gene: TRBV5-1; D gene: TRBD1; CDR3 DNA: TGCGCCAGCACCTTAACCCAGGGGGCCTATGGCTACACCTTC; CDR3 protein: CASTLTQGAYGYTF
clone size: .; J gene: TRBJ1-1; V gene: TRBV2; D gene: .; CDR3 DNA: TGTGCCAGCAGGCCGGACGGAGGGGCTGAAGCTTTCTTT; CDR3 protein: CASRPDGGAEAFF